Listed below are T cell receptor beta chains from one sample, sequenced in a study of cytomegalovirus exposure and HLA in healthy donors. Generated by immunoSEQ multiplex PCR, the TCRdb table keeps only in-frame clones and is missing some. The profile shows some 120,000 clones, 65% to 85% of them singletons. The sample was PBMCs. The receptors stem from a woman aged 35 to 49 in good health and CMV-seropositive. The CDR3 runs from the conserved cysteine through the conserved F or W. Fields, in order: J gene, V gene, CDR3 protein.

>TRBJ2-5|TRBV29-1
CSVESAGFQETQYF
>TRBJ1-6|TRBV19
CASSIVGATLHF
>TRBJ2-3|TRBV4-3
CASSQDKSRGFHTDTQYF
>TRBJ1-1|TRBV28
CASSGRPRQGGGTEAFF
>TRBJ2-7|TRBV30
CAWTPNVEQYF
>TRBJ1-5|TRBV29-1
CSVGFSGTGRNQPQHF
>TRBJ1-2|TRBV6-6
CASSYLRGQGAEGYTF
>TRBJ2-1|TRBV9
CASSYMSGLAGSNEQFF
>TRBJ2-1|TRBV6-5
CASRLSGISYNEQFF
>TRBJ2-1|TRBV20-1
CSATPLAEQFF
>TRBJ2-7|TRBV9
CASSPPGQVYEQYF
>TRBJ2-5|TRBV7-9
CASSLELAGGGWETQYF
>TRBJ2-3|TRBV10-3
CAIRSRGLAGGSTDTQYF
>TRBJ1-5|TRBV6-5
CASRLGQGADQPQHF
>TRBJ2-7|TRBV6-6
CASSYTGSDEQYF
>TRBJ2-2|TRBV11-2
CASSLGPLSGTGELFF
>TRBJ1-1|TRBV28
CASRDTQNTEAFF
>TRBJ1-5|TRBV7-2
CASSFTESNQPQHF
>TRBJ2-7|TRBV9
CASSAGGGTGAYEQYF
>TRBJ2-7|TRBV7-9
CASSFPDTRREQYF
>TRBJ2-7|TRBV6-5
CASSYSGQAGSYEQYF
>TRBJ2-3|TRBV7-2
CASSPLDTQYF
>TRBJ1-5|TRBV6-5
CASRSRDRGSGQPQHF
>TRBJ2-7|TRBV4-1
CASSQVVGLYEQYF
>TRBJ2-3|TRBV6-4
CASSETVTGNTQYF
>TRBJ2-7|TRBV4-3
CASSPSHRGQYEQYF